The present T cell receptor beta chain was sequenced within a study of blood T cell repertoires in COVID-19. Study as a whole: The origin of the acute and convalescent COVID-19 samples was the United States, Italy and Spain.

Clones were read by immunoSEQ multiplex PCR, and TCRdb kept only the in-frame ones, dropping some. The profile shows fewer than 400,000 clones, around 84% of them singletons. Germline CDR1 MDHEN, CDR2 SYDVKM. The CDR3 contains 14 residues. The germline V and J ends were trimmed by 3 bases and 2 bases, with 10 bases remaining between them. Participant ages covered about 18 to 95 years across 24 US areas. Assignment of participants to cohorts was predicated upon participant-reported clinical history. The source material was PBMCs or T cells enriched from blood (not recorded which). The clonotype was recovered from a woman in her 30s who had been exposed to COVID-19. The chain is built from TRBV28 and TRBJ2-5, with D uncertain. CDR3 loop: CASSFHPVQETQYF. CDR3 bases: TGTGCCAGCAGTTTTCACCCAGTTCAAGAGACCCAGTACTTC.